Below, 9 T cell receptor beta chains from the same sample are listed, as sequenced in a study of type 1 and type 2 diabetes patients. Genomic DNA was the PCR template. Multiplex PCR with 30 forward and 13 reverse primers amplified the TCR beta CDR3. TCRdb reprocessed the multiplex PCR reads via MiXCR and lists one record per CDR3 protein. The data hold about 250,000 distinct CDR3 sequences, with 47% observed a single time. The sequencing sample was made of peripheral blood mononuclear cells (PBMCs). The receptors here all came from a man aged 18 to 30 with type 2 diabetes.

The gene calls are TRBV6-6 and TRBJ1-2; 12 bases map to TRBD1. The CDR3 loop spans 15 amino acids. Per the germline V gene, CDR1 is MNHNY and CDR2 is SVGAGI (reference sequence). V lost 7 bases to trimming and J lost 4 bases; unmatched junction nucleotides: 7. As DNA, the CDR3 is TGTGCCAGCACCCCTGGGACAGGGGGCATCTATGGCTACACCTTC. Encoded protein: CASTPGTGGIYGYTF.

There are a few counts of this clonotype. The CDR3 DNA follows: TGCAGTGCTAGAGATTATGGCAGTGGGTCCGGGGAGCTGTTTTTT. Translated: CSARDYGSGSGELFF. This chain joins TRBV20-1 and TRBJ2-2, with D unclear. Germline assignment: CDR1 DFQATT and CDR2 SNEGSKA (reference sequence). The length of the CDR3 is 15 residues. Trimming took 0 bases from V and 6 from J, leaving 14 bases between them.

A remark on this clonotype: The junction shows a germline mismatch at one end, possibly a read error. The chain has TRBV5-4 and TRBJ2-7; TRBD1 might be the D (5 bases). Germline CDR1 reads SGHNT; CDR2 reads YYREEE (reference sequence). The CDR3 is 15 residues long. Here the CDR3 reads CASSSPRRTSAEQYF. In nucleotides, the CDR3 is TGCGCCAGCAGCTCCCCCCGACGGACAAGCGCCGAGCAGTACTTC.

V usage is TRBV24-1 and J usage is TRBJ2-1; 9 nucleotides match TRBD1. Germline V gene data show CDR1 as KGHDR and CDR2 as SFDVKD. V was clipped by 4 bases and J by 8 bases; unmatched bases: 8. This CDR3 is 15 amino acids long. The CDR3 region is CATSESTGGHDEQFF. CDR3 nucleotides: TGTGCCACCAGTGAGTCGACAGGGGGTCACGATGAGCAGTTCTTC.

This sequence joins TRBV7-8 and TRBJ2-7; D perhaps matches TRBD2 (5 bases). Germline-derived CDR1 and CDR2 are SGHVS and FQNEAQ. The V end lost 8 bases, the J end lost 7 bases, and 18 bases lay between the germline ends. The CDR3 sequence is 13 residues long. The CDR3 loop is CASRLGETGEQYF. The CDR3 region has the DNA TGTGCCAGCCGACTTGGGGAAACGGGGGAGCAGTACTTC. Full variable domain (missing parts from reference TRBV7-8 and TRBJ2-7): GAGVSQSPRYKVAKRGQDVALRCDPISGHVSLFWYQQALGQGPEFLTYFQNEAQLDKSGLPSDRFFAERPEGSVSTLKIQRTQQEDSAVYLCASRLGETGEQYFGPGTRLTVT.

In its sample, this clonotype was seen a few times. The chain has TRBV30 and TRBJ2-7; D could derive from TRBD1 or TRBD2 (6 bases each). CDR1 GTSNPN and CDR2 SVGIG come from the germline V gene (reference sequence). V lost 3 bases and J lost 1, with 16 bases in between. CDR3 length equals 15 residues. The CDR3 spells CAWRGGLAVSYEQYF. In DNA, the CDR3 is TGTGCCTGGAGAGGGGGGCTAGCTGTTTCCTACGAGCAGTACTTC.

The rearrangement joins TRBV5-1 to TRBJ2-5, with no clear D. Germline CDR1 is SGHRS and CDR2 is YFSETQ. This CDR3 region has 14 residues. Trimming removed 1 base from V and 0 bases from J, with 7 bases in between. The CDR3 spells CASSLMRNQETQYF. The CDR3 bases are TGCGCCAGCAGCTTGATGAGGAACCAAGAGACCCAGTACTTC.

The V and J genes are TRBV25-1 and TRBJ1-2; 7 bases are a match to TRBD1. V was pared by 5 bases and J by 10 bases, with 13 bases of the junction left unmatched. The germline V gene has CDR1 MGHDK and CDR2 SYGVNS. This CDR3 has 14 amino acids. In DNA, the CDR3 is TGTGCCAGCAGTTCCCGGACAGGTGCTCGGGTCTACACCTTC. Its translation is CASSSRTGARVYTF.

This clonotype was recorded many times. The chain uses TRBV7-2 and TRBJ2-5; tentatively, D is TRBD1 (5 bases). The germline V gene encodes CDR1 SGHTA and CDR2 FQGNSA. The CDR3 runs to 17 residues. V dropped 0 bases and J dropped 0 bases, with 14 bases sitting between them. DNA of the CDR3: TGTGCCAGCAGCTTAGCGGTGGCAGGGATGTACCAAGAGACCCAGTACTTC. Translated: CASSLAVAGMYQETQYF.